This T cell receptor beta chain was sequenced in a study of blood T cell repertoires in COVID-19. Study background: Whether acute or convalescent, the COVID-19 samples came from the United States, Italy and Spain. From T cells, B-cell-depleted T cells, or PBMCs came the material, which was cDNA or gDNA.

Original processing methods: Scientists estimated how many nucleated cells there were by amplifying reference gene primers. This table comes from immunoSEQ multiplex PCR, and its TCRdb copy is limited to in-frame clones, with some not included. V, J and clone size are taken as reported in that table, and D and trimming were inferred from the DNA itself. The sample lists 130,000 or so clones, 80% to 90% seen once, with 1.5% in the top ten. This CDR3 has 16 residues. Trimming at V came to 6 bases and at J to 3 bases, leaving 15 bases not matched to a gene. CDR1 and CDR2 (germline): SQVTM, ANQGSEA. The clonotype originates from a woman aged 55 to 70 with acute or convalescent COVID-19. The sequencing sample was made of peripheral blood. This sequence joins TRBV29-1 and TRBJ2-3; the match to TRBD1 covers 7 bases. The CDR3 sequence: CSVRRQGGFGTDTQYF. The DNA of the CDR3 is TGCAGCGTCCGGAGACAGGGCGGGTTTGGTACAGATACGCAGTATTTT.